Included here is one TCR beta chain sequence, with context. Its target is not known. It was with 60 Vbeta and 13 Jbeta primers that the PCR ran. Authors' methods: In a later analysis, of roughly 73 million unique beta chains, roughly 9.9 million appeared in at least two donors. The assay was immunoSEQ multiplex PCR, and TCRdb's table has in-frame clones only and misses some. V and J calls and clone size are as listed in that table; D and trimming were resolved from the DNA. The data show around 65,000 clones, and the top ten clones hold less than 20%. V gave up 0 bases and J gave up 8 bases; unmatched junction bases: 13. The CDR3 sequence is 17 residues long. Germline-derived CDR1 and CDR2 are LGHNA and YNFKEQ. This specimen belongs to a study of cytomegalovirus exposure and HLA in healthy donors. Findings and limits, study-wide: Rarity marked most TCR sequences, yet some public TCRs occurred in many donors.

The clonotype comes from a boy under 18 in good health and CMV-seronegative. The sequenced sample was PBMCs. This rearrangement joins TRBV4-2 to TRBJ2-3, with 8 bases identical to TRBD2. In DNA form, the CDR3 reads TGTGCCAGCAGCCAAGAAAATTCCGGGACTAGTTACGTTACGCAGTATTTT. Amino acid sequence: CASSQENSGTSYVTQYF.